The 29 T cell receptor beta chains below were found in one sample sequenced in a study of cytomegalovirus exposure and HLA in healthy donors. Assay: immunoSEQ multiplex PCR; the TCRdb copy retains only in-frame clones and omits some. The sample has about 130,000 clones; almost 90% are singletons. Sequences were obtained from PBMCs. These receptors were taken from a man younger than 45 in good health and CMV-seronegative.

The chain combines TRBV30 with TRBJ1-1; TRBD1 agrees at 7 bases. Trimming cost V 4 bases and J 0 bases; bases outside gene matches: 11. This CDR3 is built from 16 residues. Germline V gene sequence: CDR1 GTSNPN, CDR2 SVGIG (reference sequence). The CDR3, as DNA: TGTGCCTGGACAACACAGGGGATGGGTATGAACACTGAAGCTTTCTTT. Its protein is CAWTTQGMGMNTEAFF.

V is TRBV2 and J is TRBJ2-2, with D perhaps matching TRBD2 (5 bases). The germline gives CDR1 SNHLY, CDR2 FYNNEI. The CDR3 contains 15 residues. Trimming took 7 bases from V and 0 from J, leaving 12 bases between them. CDR3 residues: CASNRAGPNTGELFF. CDR3 nucleotide sequence: TGTGCCAGCAATAGGGCGGGCCCGAACACCGGGGAGCTGTTTTTT.

The chain has TRBV18 and TRBJ2-1; 9 nucleotides line up with TRBD2. CDR3 size: 15 residues. V shed 2 bases, J shed 8 bases, and the junction held 7 bases outside the gene matches. Germline loops: CDR1 KGHSH, CDR2 LQKENI. The CDR3 here is CASSPVSGSADEQFF. CDR3 DNA: TGTGCCAGCTCACCAGTTAGCGGGAGTGCGGATGAGCAGTTCTTC.

The CDR3 region is CASSPGLSTDTQYF. The CDR3 DNA follows: TGTGCCAGCTCACCGGGACTGTCTACAGATACGCAGTATTTT. The rearrangement uses TRBV18 and TRBJ2-3; TRBD2 is a possible D gene (6 bases). The germline CDR1 and CDR2 sequences are KGHSH and LQKENI. CDR3 size: 14 residues. V lost 3 bases and J 3 bases, leaving 10 bases between the germline ends.

The gene calls are TRBV5-1 and TRBJ1-1; 8 bases are a match to TRBD1. Per germline, CDR1 SGHRS and CDR2 YFSETQ. J was trimmed by 4 bases and V by 4 bases; bases with no gene match: 15. There are 17 residues in the CDR3. CDR3 residues: CASSNVVLTGDSTEAFF. The CDR3 DNA follows: TGCGCCAGCAGCAATGTTGTATTGACAGGGGATAGCACTGAAGCTTTCTTT. Variable domain in full (rest from reference TRBV5-1 and TRBJ1-1): KAGVTQTPRYLIKTRGQQVTLSCSPISGHRSVSWYQQTPGQGLQFLFEYFSETQRNKGNFPGRFSGRQFSNSRSEMNVSTLELGDSALYLCASSNVVLTGDSTEAFFGQGTRLTVV.

This clone came up once. The gene calls are TRBV15 and TRBJ2-3; TRBD2 matches at 7 bases. Trimming took 0 bases from V and 3 from J; bases not matched to a gene: 9. CDR3 length: 17 amino acids. Looked up from germline, CDR1 is LNHNV and CDR2 is YYDKDF (reference sequence). The CDR3 spells CATSRDLREWGTDTQYF. The DNA of the CDR3 is TGTGCCACCAGCAGAGATCTGCGGGAGTGGGGGACAGATACGCAGTATTTT.

This clone appeared a few times. The chain combines TRBV6-4 with TRBJ2-1; 12 nucleotides line up with TRBD2. Germline V gene data show CDR1 as MRHNA and CDR2 as SNTAGT. This CDR3 is built from 15 residues. V was clipped by 3 bases and J by 6 bases; unmatched bases: 3. The CDR3, as DNA: TGTGCCAGCAGTGAGACTAGCGGGAGTATCAATGAGCAGTTCTTC. Its translation: CASSETSGSINEQFF.

The genes are TRBV30 and TRBJ2-2; no clear D gene. Trimming stripped 3 bases from V and 1 base from J, with 6 bases between. The CDR3 is 13 residues long. From germline, CDR1 is GTSNPN and CDR2 SVGIG (reference sequence). CDR3: CAWSPGNTGELFF. In nucleotides, the CDR3 is TGTGCCTGGAGCCCAGGGAACACCGGGGAGCTGTTTTTT.

V is TRBV2 and J is TRBJ2-7; TRBD2 might be the D (6 bases). This CDR3 is built from 14 residues. V dropped 0 bases and J dropped 2 bases, with 8 bases sitting between them. The germline CDR1 and CDR2 sequences are SNHLY and FYNNEI. The CDR3 bases are TGTGCCAGCAGTGAAGCGGGGAGGCCCTACGAGCAGTACTTC. Its translation: CASSEAGRPYEQYF.

This clone was seen a single time. The chain recombines TRBV10-3 with TRBJ2-7; 13 nucleotides match TRBD2. Losses at the gene ends were 6 bases for V and 1 base for J; bases not matched to a gene: 9. Germline V gene data show CDR1 as ENHRY and CDR2 as SYGVKD. The CDR3 runs to 17 residues. CDR3 DNA: TGTGCCATCAGCACTGTACCGGGACTAGCGGGGTCCTACGAGCAGTACTTC. Translating gives CAISTVPGLAGSYEQYF.

Only one count was recorded for this clone. The CDR3 DNA reads TGTGCCAGCAGCTTAGGCCCTGGGAGCGGGAGTGAGAATGAGCAGTTCTTC. This encodes CASSLGPGSGSENEQFF. The chain couples TRBV7-9 to TRBJ2-1; 8 bases match TRBD2. Germline V gene data show CDR1 as SEHNR and CDR2 as FQNEAQ (reference sequence). The CDR3 extends over 17 amino acids. V lost 1 base and J lost 7; bases outside the gene matches: 12.

The chain carries TRBV11-2 and TRBJ2-7, with D perhaps matching TRBD2 (6 bases). Trimming cost V 5 bases and J 0 bases, with 17 bases left between them. Germline V gives CDR1 SGHAT, CDR2 FQNNGV. The CDR3 runs to 16 residues. The CDR3 is CASSRLADQSSYEQYF. The CDR3 bases are TGTGCCAGCAGCCGCTTAGCGGACCAGAGCTCCTACGAGCAGTACTTC.

This clone was observed once. The chain is built from TRBV30 and TRBJ1-2; 7 positions agree with TRBD1. Germline lookup yields CDR1 GTSNPN and CDR2 SVGIG (reference sequence). The V segment lost 3 bases and the J segment 0 bases; nucleotides outside the gene matches: 4. The CDR3 covers 14 residues. DNA for the CDR3: TGTGCCTGGAGCCCGACAGGGACTAACTATGGCTACACCTTC. Its protein is CAWSPTGTNYGYTF.

The rearrangement joins TRBV11-2 to TRBJ1-1, with D tentatively TRBD1 (5 bases). V lost 2 bases and J 0 bases, leaving 7 bases between the germline ends. The CDR3 length is 14 residues. The germline gives CDR1 SGHAT, CDR2 FQNNGV. The CDR3 bases are TGTGCCAGCAGCTTAAGACAGATGAACACTGAAGCTTTCTTT. Amino acid sequence: CASSLRQMNTEAFF.

The chain uses TRBV5-1 and TRBJ1-2; D may be TRBD1 (5 bases). The CDR3 covers 15 residues. Germline-derived CDR1 and CDR2 are SGHRS and YFSETQ. V was pared by 4 bases and J by 2 bases, with 15 bases between. In DNA form, the CDR3 reads TGCGCCAGCAGCCCCATTTGGGCAGGGAACTATGGCTACACCTTC. The encoded protein is CASSPIWAGNYGYTF.

This clone was picked up a small number of times. This sequence joins TRBV18 and TRBJ2-7, with 7 bases identical to TRBD2. Germline assignment: CDR1 KGHSH and CDR2 LQKENI. The V segment lost 3 bases and the J segment 6 bases; nucleotides outside the gene matches: 8. CDR3 size: 14 residues. The CDR3, as DNA: TGTGCCAGCTCACCCCAGGGACCGGGGGGCGAGCAGTACTTC. Translating gives CASSPQGPGGEQYF.

V and J are TRBV4-3 and TRBJ1-2, with TRBD1 matching over 9 bases. The germline V gene encodes CDR1 LGHNA and CDR2 YSLEER. This CDR3 spans 15 amino acids. Trimming removed 1 base from V and 6 bases from J; junction bases left unmatched: 6. CDR3 in amino acids: CASSQGSGQGNGYTF. The CDR3, as DNA: TGCGCCAGCAGCCAAGGATCGGGACAGGGAAATGGCTACACCTTC.

The rearrangement uses TRBV5-1 and TRBJ2-3, with 7 bases fitting TRBD1. The CDR3 spans 14 residues. The V and J ends lost 4 bases and 10 bases, in that order; junction bases with no gene match: 12. CDR1 is SGHRS and CDR2 is YFSETQ in the germline V gene. The CDR3 sequence: CASSPSTGWSSQYF. CDR3 sequence (DNA): TGCGCCAGCAGCCCGTCGACAGGGTGGTCATCGCAGTATTTT.

The rearrangement links TRBV27 to TRBJ2-5, with 11 bases lining up with TRBD1. The CDR3 length is 15 residues. Germline V gene data show CDR1 as MNHEY and CDR2 as SMNVEV (reference sequence). V lost 4 bases to trimming and J lost 5 bases; unmatched junction nucleotides: 6. The CDR3 nucleotides are TGTGCCAGCAGTTCGTGGACAGGGGGCAAGGAGACCCAGTACTTC. Residues: CASSSWTGGKETQYF.

The gene calls are TRBV7-3 and TRBJ2-1; D might be TRBD2 (5 bases). The germline V and J ends were trimmed by 1 base and 5 bases, with 9 bases remaining between them. This CDR3 comprises 14 residues. Germline CDR1 is SGHTA and CDR2 is FQGTGA. CDR3 nucleotides: TGTGCCAGCAGCTTAATAACGGGGAACAATGAGCAGTTCTTC. Translated: CASSLITGNNEQFF.

The rearrangement uses TRBV30 and TRBJ1-4; D unclear. Looked up from germline, CDR1 is GTSNPN and CDR2 is SVGIG (reference sequence). The V end lost 2 bases, the J end lost 8 bases, and 15 bases lay between the germline ends. The length of the CDR3 is 14 residues. CDR3 DNA: TGTGCCTGGAGTAGAGGGCCAGCCCGGGAAAAACTGTTTTTT. Residues: CAWSRGPAREKLFF.

The chain combines TRBV7-9 with TRBJ2-5; TRBD1 is a possible D gene (6 bases). The CDR3 runs to 16 residues. Looked up from germline, CDR1 is SEHNR and CDR2 is FQNEAQ (reference sequence). Trimming pared 3 bases from V and 1 base from J, leaving 15 bases between. CDR3 sequence: CASSLVPGDIQETQYF. In nucleotides, the CDR3 is TGTGCCAGCAGCTTGGTGCCAGGGGATATCCAAGAGACCCAGTACTTC.

The chain uses TRBV7-9 and TRBJ2-2; D possibly corresponds to TRBD1 (6 bases). Germline CDR1 SEHNR, CDR2 FQNEAQ (reference sequence). The CDR3 is 15 amino acids. Trimming removed 5 bases at V and 1 base at J, with 11 bases between. CDR3 in DNA: TGTGCCAGCAGCCCTCAGGGGAGGAACACCGGGGAGCTGTTTTTT. It specifies CASSPQGRNTGELFF.

The chain uses TRBV29-1 and TRBJ2-7, with 9 bases identical to TRBD1. Germline values: CDR1 SQVTM, CDR2 ANQGSEA. Unmatched junction bases numbered 6, after V lost 7 bases and J lost 5 bases. The CDR3 totals 12 residues. For the CDR3, the DNA is TGCAGCGCAAACAGGGGGCAGGACGAGCAGTACTTC. It encodes CSANRGQDEQYF.

The chain links TRBV5-1 to TRBJ2-6; 8 bases are shared with TRBD1. CDR1 SGHRS and CDR2 YFSETQ come from the germline V gene. The J segment lost 1 base and the V segment lost 4 bases, leaving 1 base of the junction unmatched. CDR3 length equals 15 residues. CDR3: CASSQGASGANVLTF. CDR3 coding DNA: TGCGCCAGCAGCCAGGGGGCTTCTGGGGCCAACGTCCTGACTTTC.

V is TRBV2 and J is TRBJ1-3, with 10 positions matching TRBD1. V dropped 8 bases and J dropped 1; count of bases not matched to a gene: 8. CDR3 size: 16 residues. Germline V gives CDR1 SNHLY, CDR2 FYNNEI. CDR3 protein: CASGGQGWNSGNTIYF. In DNA form, the CDR3 reads TGTGCCAGCGGGGGACAGGGGTGGAATTCTGGAAACACCATATATTTT.

The V and J genes are TRBV11-2 and TRBJ2-7; TRBD1 is a possible D gene (7 bases). This CDR3 contains 13 residues. V was clipped by 8 bases and J by 1 base, with 12 bases between them. Per germline, CDR1 SGHAT and CDR2 FQNNGV. The CDR3 coding sequence is TGTGCCAGCTCAGGGGGGACTTCCTACGAGCAGTACTTC. Translation: CASSGGTSYEQYF.

CDR3 coding DNA: TGTGCCAGCAGTGGGGACAGGGGATTCAATAGCAATCAGCCCCAGCATTTT. Amino acid sequence: CASSGDRGFNSNQPQHF. The chain has TRBV6-1 and TRBJ1-5; 10 bases are a match to TRBD1. Germline V lookup: CDR1 MNHNS, CDR2 SASEGT. V shed 4 bases and J 0 bases; nucleotides not matched to a gene: 6. The CDR3 is 17 amino acids.

The chain carries TRBV27 and TRBJ2-6; 9 bases line up with TRBD2. The CDR3 is 18 amino acids. Germline CDR1 and CDR2: MNHEY and SMNVEV (reference sequence). V lost 5 bases, J lost 3 bases, and 11 bases stayed unmatched. The CDR3 region is CASSPLAGAVYGANVLTF. The CDR3 DNA reads as TGTGCCAGCAGTCCCTTAGCGGGAGCCGTGTATGGGGCCAACGTCCTGACTTTC. The full variable domain, with the rest looked up from reference TRBV27 and TRBJ2-6, is EAQVTQNPRYLITVTGKKLTVTCSQNMNHEYMSWYRQDPGLGLRQIYYSMNVEVTDKGDVPEGYKVSRKEKRNFPLILESPSPNQTSLYFCASSPLAGAVYGANVLTFGAGSRLTVL.